The entry that follows covers one T cell receptor (beta chain) sequence. Its antigen is currently unknown. The record originates from a study of shared clonotypes between healthy human individuals. Whole-study results and caveats: Across a handful of donors, naive CD4 shared around 5%, naive CD8 around 3.5%, memory CD4 2% to 2.5%, memory CD8 0.35% to 0.5%.

Original analysis: Junction-only sequences produced by ImmunoSEQ had no quality scores, so filtering differed. Here immunoSEQ multiplex PCR was the method, and the copy in TCRdb shows in-frame clones only, minus some. Clone size and the V and J calls come from that table; the DNA yielded D and trimming. Among under 1,100,000 clones listed, 75% were seen once. The CDR3 has 14 residues. V shed 4 bases and J shed 6 bases, with 15 bases lying between them. Germline values: CDR1 SGHRS, CDR2 YFSETQ. The chain links TRBV5-1 to TRBJ2-3, with D unclear. The receptor was isolated from a man aged 18 to 30 in good health. The sample comprised memory CD4+ T cells sorted from blood. This sample's subset: CD45RA-negative fraction. The CDR3 region is CASSRGPYMDTQYF. In DNA, the CDR3 is TGCGCCAGCAGCCGCGGACCGTATATGGATACGCAGTATTTT.